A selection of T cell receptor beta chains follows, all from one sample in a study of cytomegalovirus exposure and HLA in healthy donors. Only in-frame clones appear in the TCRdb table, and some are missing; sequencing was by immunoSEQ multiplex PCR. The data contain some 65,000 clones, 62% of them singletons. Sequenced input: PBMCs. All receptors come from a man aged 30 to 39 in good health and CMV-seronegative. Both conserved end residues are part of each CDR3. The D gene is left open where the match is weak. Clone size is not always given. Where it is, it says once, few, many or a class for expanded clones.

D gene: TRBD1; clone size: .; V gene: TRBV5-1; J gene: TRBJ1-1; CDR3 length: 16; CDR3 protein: CASSLGDNRGNTEAFF; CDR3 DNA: TGCGCCAGCAGCTTGGGGGACAACAGGGGGAACACTGAAGCTTTCTTT
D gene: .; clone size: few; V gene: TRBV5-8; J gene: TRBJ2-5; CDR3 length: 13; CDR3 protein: CASSRSRVETQYF; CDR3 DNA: TGTGCCAGCAGTCGAAGTCGGGTGGAGACCCAGTACTTC
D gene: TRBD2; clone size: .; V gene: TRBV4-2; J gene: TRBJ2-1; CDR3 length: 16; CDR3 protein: CASSQEFSGGADEQFF; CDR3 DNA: TGTGCCAGCAGCCAAGAGTTTAGCGGGGGGGCGGATGAGCAGTTCTTC
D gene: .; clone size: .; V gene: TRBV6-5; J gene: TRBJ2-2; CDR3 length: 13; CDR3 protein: CASSYEIDGELFF; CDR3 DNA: TGTGCCAGCAGTTACGAGATTGACGGGGAGCTGTTTTTT
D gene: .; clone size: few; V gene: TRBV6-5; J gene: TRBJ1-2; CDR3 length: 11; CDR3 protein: CASRDSYGYTF; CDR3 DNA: TGTGCCAGCAGGGACAGCTATGGCTACACCTTC
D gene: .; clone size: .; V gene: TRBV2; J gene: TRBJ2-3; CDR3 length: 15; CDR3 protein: CASSDRSRHTDTQYF; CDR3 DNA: TGTGCCAGCAGCGACAGGAGTCGCCACACAGATACGCAGTATTTT
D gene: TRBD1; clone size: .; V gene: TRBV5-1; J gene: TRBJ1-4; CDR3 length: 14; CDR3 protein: CASSGTDLNEKLFF; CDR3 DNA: TGCGCCAGCAGTGGGACAGATCTAAATGAAAAACTGTTTTTT
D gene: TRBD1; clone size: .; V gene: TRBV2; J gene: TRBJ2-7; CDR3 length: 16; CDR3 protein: CASSSSTGGGSYEQYF; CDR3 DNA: TGTGCCAGCAGCAGCTCCACAGGGGGTGGCTCCTACGAGCAGTACTTC
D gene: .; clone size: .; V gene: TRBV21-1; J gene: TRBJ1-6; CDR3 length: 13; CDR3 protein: CASSKLPNSPLHF; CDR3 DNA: TGTGCCAGCAGCAAACTTCCCAATTCACCCCTCCACTTT
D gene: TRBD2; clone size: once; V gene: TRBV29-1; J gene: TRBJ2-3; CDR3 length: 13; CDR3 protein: CSGASGGTDTQYF; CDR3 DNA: TGCAGCGGAGCTAGCGGGGGAACAGATACGCAGTATTTT
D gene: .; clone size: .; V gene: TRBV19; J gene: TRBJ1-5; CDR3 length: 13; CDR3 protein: CASSRGINQPQHF; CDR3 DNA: TGTGCCAGTAGTCGCGGGATCAATCAGCCCCAGCATTTT
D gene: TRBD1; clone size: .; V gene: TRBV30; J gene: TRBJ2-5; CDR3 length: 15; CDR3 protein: CAWRLIGTGGETQYF; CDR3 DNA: TGTGCCTGGAGGCTAATCGGGACAGGGGGAGAGACCCAGTACTTC
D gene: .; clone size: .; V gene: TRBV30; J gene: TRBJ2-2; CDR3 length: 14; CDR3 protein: CAWSPYYGTGELFF; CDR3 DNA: TGTGCCTGGAGTCCGTATTACGGCACCGGGGAGCTGTTTTTT
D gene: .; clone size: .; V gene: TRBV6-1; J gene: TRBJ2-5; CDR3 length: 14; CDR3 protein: CASSLDRQQETQYF; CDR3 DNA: TGTGCCAGCAGTTTAGACAGGCAACAAGAGACCCAGTACTTC
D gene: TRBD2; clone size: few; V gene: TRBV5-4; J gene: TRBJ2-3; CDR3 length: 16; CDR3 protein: CASSSGLAGDTDTQYF; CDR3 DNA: TGTGCCAGCAGCTCGGGACTAGCGGGGGACACAGATACGCAGTATTTT
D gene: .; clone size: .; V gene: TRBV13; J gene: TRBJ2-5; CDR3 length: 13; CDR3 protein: CASSFGAGETQYF; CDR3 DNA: TGTGCCAGCAGCTTTGGTGCGGGGGAGACCCAGTACTTC
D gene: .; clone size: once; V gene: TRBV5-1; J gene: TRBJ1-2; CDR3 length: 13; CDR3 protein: CASSLELEYGYTF; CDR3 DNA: TGCGCCAGCAGCTTGGAACTTGAGTATGGCTACACCTTC
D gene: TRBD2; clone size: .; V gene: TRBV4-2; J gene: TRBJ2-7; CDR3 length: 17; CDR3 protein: CASSQDSWAGGQNEQYF; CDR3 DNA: TGTGCCAGCAGCCAAGATTCGTGGGCGGGGGGGCAGAACGAGCAGTACTTC
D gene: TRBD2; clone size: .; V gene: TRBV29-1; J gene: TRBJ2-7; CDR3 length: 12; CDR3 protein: CSVRAGGGEQYF; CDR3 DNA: TGCAGCGTGCGGGCGGGGGGCGGCGAGCAGTACTTC
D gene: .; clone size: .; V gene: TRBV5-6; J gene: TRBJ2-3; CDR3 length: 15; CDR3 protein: CASSLDRGVTDTQYF; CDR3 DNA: TGTGCCAGCAGCTTGGATAGGGGTGTCACAGATACGCAGTATTTT
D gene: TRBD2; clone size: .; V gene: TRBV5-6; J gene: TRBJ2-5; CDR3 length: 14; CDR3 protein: CASSLGIGGETQYF; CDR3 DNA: TGTGCCAGCAGCTTGGGTATCGGGGGGGAGACCCAGTACTTC
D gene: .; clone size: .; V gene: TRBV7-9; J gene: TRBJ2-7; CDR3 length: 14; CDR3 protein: CASLNSEEVYEQYF; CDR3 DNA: TGTGCCAGCCTTAACTCAGAGGAGGTCTACGAGCAGTACTTC